This entry lists 19 T cell receptor beta chains sequenced from one sample in a study of blood T cell repertoires in COVID-19. The table came from immunoSEQ multiplex PCR; TCRdb's copy has only in-frame clones and leaves some out. Of 60,000 or so clones in the sample, about 80% are singletons; the top ten hold 3.5% to 4%. Sequences were obtained from peripheral blood. The origin of the receptors is a woman aged 80 or older with acute or convalescent COVID-19.

The CDR3 DNA reads TGTGCCAGCAGCTTGCGGGGCAATCAGCCCCAGCATTTT. Residues: CASSLRGNQPQHF. The chain carries TRBV7-2 and TRBJ1-5; D unclear. The CDR3 is made up of 13 amino acids. Trimming removed 3 bases at V and 2 bases at J, with 5 bases between. Per germline, CDR1 SGHTA and CDR2 FQGNSA. The variable domain in full, completed from reference TRBV7-2 and TRBJ1-5, reads GAGVSQSPSNKVTEKGKDVELRCDPISGHTALYWYRQSLGQGLEFLIYFQGNSAPDKSGLPSDRFSAERTGGSVSTLTIQRTQQEDSAVYLCASSLRGNQPQHFGDGTRLSIL.

CDR3 amino acids: CASRYRVLKTGELFF. The CDR3 nucleotides are TGTGCCAGCAGATACAGGGTCCTGAAAACCGGGGAGCTGTTTTTT. The chain combines TRBV5-4 with TRBJ2-2, with a possible D match to TRBD1 (6 bases). Germline V lookup: CDR1 SGHNT, CDR2 YYREEE (reference sequence). The V end lost 5 bases, the J end lost 5 bases, and 16 bases lay between the germline ends. This CDR3 spans 15 amino acids.

V is TRBV28 and J is TRBJ2-2, with a tentative D call TRBD2 (6 bases). Germline V CDR1 and CDR2: MDHEN, SYDVKM. CDR3 length: 20 residues. V was trimmed by 6 bases and J by 0 bases, leaving 26 bases between them. The CDR3 spells CASRDGRVAETTTNTGELFF. The CDR3, as DNA: TGTGCCAGCAGGGACGGAAGGGTAGCGGAAACCACAACGAACACCGGGGAGCTGTTTTTT. The variable domain in full, with the rest retrieved from reference TRBV28 and TRBJ2-2, is DVKVTQSSRYLVKRTGEKVFLECVQDMDHENMFWYRQDPGLGLRLIYFSYDVKMKEKGDIPEGYSVSREKKERFSLILESASTNQTSMYLCASRDGRVAETTTNTGELFFGEGSRLTVL.

The V and J genes are TRBV11-2 and TRBJ2-3; a possible D gene is TRBD1 (6 bases). Trimming removed 5 bases from V and 0 bases from J, with 18 bases in between. Germline CDR1 and CDR2: SGHAT and FQNNGV. CDR3 size: 17 residues. In DNA form, the CDR3 reads TGTGCCAGCAGCGCCCTGGGGGCAGTAGCTAGCACAGATACGCAGTATTTT. Its translation: CASSALGAVASTDTQYF. The whole variable domain, remainder taken from reference TRBV11-2 and TRBJ2-3, is EAGVAQSPRYKIIEKRQSVAFWCNPISGHATLYWYQQILGQGPKLLIQFQNNGVVDDSQLPKDRFSAERLKGVDSTLKIQPAKLEDSAVYLCASSALGAVASTDTQYFGPGTRLTVL.

The CDR3 DNA follows: TGTGCCAGCAGGACAGAGAACACCGGGGAGCTGTTTTTT. Translating it yields CASRTENTGELFF. The chain carries TRBV6-5 and TRBJ2-2; perhaps TRBD1 as D (5 bases). Trimming left V 6 bases short and J 1 base short, with 6 bases between. Looked up from germline, CDR1 is MNHEY and CDR2 is SVGAGI. The CDR3 covers 13 residues.

The chain has TRBV19 and TRBJ1-1, with TRBD1 matching 7 bases. The length of the CDR3 is 14 residues. With V trimmed by 5 bases and J by 4 bases, 7 bases remained unmatched. Germline values: CDR1 LNHDA, CDR2 SQIVND (reference sequence). The CDR3 coding sequence is TGTGCCAGTAGTTACACAGGGGCCAGCACTGAAGCTTTCTTT. This codes for CASSYTGASTEAFF.

The V gene is TRBV5-1, the J gene TRBJ2-1, with unresolved D. Trimming took 2 bases from V and 5 from J, leaving 14 bases between them. The germline gives CDR1 SGHRS, CDR2 YFSETQ. The CDR3 consists of 15 residues. The CDR3 loop is CASSLVSRSDNEQFF. CDR3 nucleotides: TGCGCCAGCAGCTTAGTGTCCAGGTCCGACAATGAGCAGTTCTTC.

The chain recombines TRBV27 with TRBJ1-6; tentative D call: TRBD1 (6 bases). CDR1 and CDR2 from the germline V gene are MNHEY and SMNVEV (reference sequence). Between the trimmed V and J ends, which lost 3 bases and 4 bases, there was a span of 22 bases. The CDR3 runs to 19 residues. The CDR3 DNA sequence: TGTGCCAGCAGTTTTCCAACGGTGGACAGAGAGTTTTATAATTCACCCCTCCACTTT. Its translation is CASSFPTVDREFYNSPLHF.

The chain links TRBV7-9 to TRBJ1-2; 9 bases are a match to TRBD1. Per germline, CDR1 SEHNR and CDR2 FQNEAQ (reference sequence). Losses at the gene ends were 5 bases for V and 5 bases for J; bases not matched to a gene: 9. This CDR3 spans 15 amino acids. CDR3 loop: CASSLDADRGYGYTF. The CDR3 bases are TGTGCCAGCAGCCTCGACGCGGACAGGGGATATGGCTACACCTTC. The variable domain in full, with the rest retrieved from reference TRBV7-9 and TRBJ1-2, is DTGVSQNPRHKITKRGQNVTFRCDPISEHNRLYWYRQTLGQGPEFLTYFQNEAQLEKSRLLSDRFSAERPKGSFSTLEIQRTEQGDSAMYLCASSLDADRGYGYTFGSGTRLTVV.

The rearrangement uses TRBV4-1 and TRBJ1-5; D call uncertain. The germline V gene encodes CDR1 MGHRA and CDR2 YSYEKL. The V end lost 3 bases, the J end lost 3 bases, and 12 bases lay between the germline ends. The CDR3 runs to 15 residues. The CDR3, as DNA: TGCGCCAGCAGCCATCCAGGCAGATACAATCAGCCCCAGCATTTT. Its translation is CASSHPGRYNQPQHF.

The CDR3 sequence: CAWSKQDYGYTF. The CDR3 DNA follows: TGTGCCTGGAGTAAACAAGACTATGGCTACACCTTC. The chain uses TRBV30 and TRBJ1-2; no firm D call. CDR1 GTSNPN and CDR2 SVGIG come from the germline V gene (reference sequence). Trimming took 2 bases from V and 3 from J, leaving 7 bases between them. This CDR3 has 12 residues.

The chain carries TRBV18 and TRBJ1-1; a weak D match, TRBD1 (5 bases). The CDR3 is 13 amino acids. V lost 4 bases to trimming and J lost 0 bases, with 6 bases between them. The germline CDR1 and CDR2 sequences are KGHSH and LQKENI. The CDR3 loop is CASSQGLNTEAFF. The CDR3 DNA reads as TGTGCCAGCTCACAGGGGTTGAACACTGAAGCTTTCTTT.

V usage is TRBV30 and J usage is TRBJ1-2, with D possibly matching TRBD1 (5 bases). Germline V gene lookup returns CDR1 GTSNPN and CDR2 SVGIG (reference sequence). Trimming removed 0 bases from V and 4 bases from J, with 9 bases in between. The length of the CDR3 is 13 residues. The CDR3, as DNA: TGTGCCTGGAGTGTCACAGGCGCCTATGGCTACACCTTC. Translation: CAWSVTGAYGYTF.

The rearrangement joins TRBV5-1 to TRBJ2-7; 10 bases fit TRBD2. J gave up 5 bases and V 3 bases, and 8 bases lay outside the gene matches. Germline CDR1 SGHRS, CDR2 YFSETQ. The CDR3 spans 15 residues. The CDR3 coding sequence is TGCGCCAGCAGCTCCCAGCGGGAGGGCTTGAACGAGCAGTACTTC. Translated, it gives CASSSQREGLNEQYF.

The chain recombines TRBV11-2 with TRBJ2-3; 10 bases map to TRBD2. Losses at the gene ends were 1 base for V and 5 bases for J; bases not matched to a gene: 3. CDR1 SGHAT and CDR2 FQNNGV come from the germline V gene. This CDR3 comprises 15 residues. The CDR3 sequence: CASSLGRLAGDTQYF. The CDR3 nucleotides read TGTGCCAGCAGCTTAGGTAGACTAGCGGGAGATACGCAGTATTTT.

The CDR3 loop reads CASSFSATEAFF. For the CDR3, the DNA is TGTGCCAGCAGTTTCAGTGCCACTGAAGCTTTCTTT. The chain has TRBV28 and TRBJ1-1; D call uncertain. V was clipped by 3 bases and J by 4 bases, with 6 bases between them. The CDR3 totals 12 residues. The germline CDR1 and CDR2 sequences are MDHEN and SYDVKM. Supplemented by reference TRBV28 and TRBJ1-1, the full variable domain reads DVKVTQSSRYLVKRTGEKVFLECVQDMDHENMFWYRQDPGLGLRLIYFSYDVKMKEKGDIPEGYSVSREKKERFSLILESASTNQTSMYLCASSFSATEAFFGQGTRLTVV.

This rearrangement joins TRBV3-1 (or the pseudogene TRBV3-2) to TRBJ2-2, with 10 bases that match TRBD2. CDR3 length equals 16 residues. The V gene's germline CDR1 is LGHDT and CDR2 YNNKEL (reference sequence). The V segment lost 4 bases and the J segment 3 bases; nucleotides outside the gene matches: 5. CDR3 bases: TGTGCCAGCAGCCCCTTAGCGGGAGGAGACACCGGGGAGCTGTTTTTT. Protein: CASSPLAGGDTGELFF.

J is TRBJ2-7 and V is TRBV25-1; TRBD1 agrees at 7 bases. Germline lookup yields CDR1 MGHDK and CDR2 SYGVNS. The junction had 3 bases not matched to a gene; V was cut back by 2 bases and J by 2 bases. This CDR3 comprises 14 residues. The CDR3: CASSERQGAYEQYF. The CDR3 bases are TGTGCCAGCAGTGAAAGGCAGGGGGCCTACGAGCAGTACTTC.

The chain combines TRBV4-2 with TRBJ2-1, with 7 nucleotides matching TRBD1. Germline lookup yields CDR1 LGHNA and CDR2 YNFKEQ. The length of the CDR3 is 14 residues. The ends lost 1 base at V and 6 bases at J; junction bases unmatched: 3. CDR3 loop: CASSQAGTVNEQFF. The DNA for the CDR3 is TGTGCCAGCAGCCAAGCCGGGACAGTCAATGAGCAGTTCTTC.